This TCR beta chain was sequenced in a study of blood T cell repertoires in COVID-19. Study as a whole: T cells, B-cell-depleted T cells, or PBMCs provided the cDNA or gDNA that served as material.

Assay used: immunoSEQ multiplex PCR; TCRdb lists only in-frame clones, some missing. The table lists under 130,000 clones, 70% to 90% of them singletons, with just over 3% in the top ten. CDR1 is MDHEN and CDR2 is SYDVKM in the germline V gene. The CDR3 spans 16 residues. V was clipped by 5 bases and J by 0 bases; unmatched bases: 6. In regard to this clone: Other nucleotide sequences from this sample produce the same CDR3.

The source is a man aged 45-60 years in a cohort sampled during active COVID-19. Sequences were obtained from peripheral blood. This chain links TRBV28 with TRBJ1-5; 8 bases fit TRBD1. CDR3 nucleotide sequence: TGTGCCAGCAGTCCAGGGGGCCGGGATAGCAATCAGCCCCAGCATTTT. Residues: CASSPGGRDSNQPQHF.